Presented here are 8 T cell receptor beta chains from one specimen sequenced in a study of CD8 T cells in ankylosing spondylitis. One entry per CDR3 protein, called by TCRdb with MiXCR from the 5' RACE reads. In the table there are more than 150,000 distinct CDR3 sequences, about 13% of which are singletons. The sequenced sample consisted of blood, either unsorted or a sorted T cell fraction (not recorded which). The receptors come from a male donor with ankylosing spondylitis or in good health (not recorded which).

The V and J genes are TRBV20-1 and TRBJ2-7; D is uncertain. V shed 3 bases and J shed 3 bases, with 15 bases lying between them. Germline V CDR1 and CDR2: DFQATT, SNEGSKA (reference sequence). The CDR3 covers 14 residues. This CDR3 reads CSASPPGSRYEQYF. For the CDR3, the DNA is TGCAGTGCTAGCCCCCCTGGCAGCCGCTACGAGCAGTACTTC.

This clonotype occurred a few times. The V gene is TRBV4-1, the J gene TRBJ1-1; D gene unclear. Trimming left V 1 base short and J 6 bases short, with 9 bases between. Germline assignment: CDR1 MGHRA and CDR2 YSYEKL. This CDR3 spans 13 amino acids. The chain's CDR3 is CASSQGTDPEAFF. For the CDR3, the DNA is TGCGCCAGCAGCCAAGGTACGGACCCTGAAGCTTTCTTT.

This chain uses TRBV6-5 with TRBJ2-7; TRBD1 agrees at 9 bases. Per the germline V gene, CDR1 is MNHEY and CDR2 is SVGAGI. This CDR3 region has 15 residues. V was clipped by 2 bases and J by 5 bases; unmatched bases: 7. The CDR3, as DNA: TGTGCCAGCAGTTACGGGACAGGGATACCCGACGAGCAGTACTTC. Its protein is CASSYGTGIPDEQYF.

This clonotype was seen many times. The DNA for the CDR3 is TGTGCCAGCACTCAGTGGGCTAACAGGGGGCGCTTAGACACTGAAGCTTTCTTT. Amino acid sequence: CASTQWANRGRLDTEAFF. The V and J genes are TRBV6-1 and TRBJ1-1; 9 bases align to TRBD1. The V gene end was trimmed by 7 bases and the J gene end by 3 bases; junction bases not matched to a gene: 18. The CDR3 has 18 amino acids. Germline values: CDR1 MNHNS, CDR2 SASEGT.

This clonotype was observed a few times. The chain recombines TRBV6-1 with TRBJ2-7; 8 nucleotides agree with TRBD2. V lost 6 bases and J lost 7; bases outside the gene matches: 11. This CDR3 spans 14 amino acids. Germline CDR1 MNHNS, CDR2 SASEGT. CDR3 DNA sequence: TGTGCCAGCAGGGGTCGGGGGGGCCTTCGAGAGCAGTACTTC. It translates to CASRGRGGLREQYF.

This clonotype was detected many times. The rearrangement links TRBV5-6 to TRBJ2-1; the D is unclear. Germline CDR1 is SGHDT and CDR2 is YYEEEE. The V gene lost 2 bases and the J gene lost 0 bases, with 9 bases spanning the gap. This CDR3 comprises 15 residues. CDR3 region: CASSFGQSSYNEQFF. CDR3 sequence (DNA): TGTGCCAGCAGCTTCGGTCAGAGCTCCTACAATGAGCAGTTCTTC.

CDR3 DNA: TGTGCCAGCAGCCGGTCGTGGGGGGAGCTGTTTTTT. This sequence encodes CASSRSWGELFF. This rearrangement joins TRBV7-2 to TRBJ2-2, with D uncertain. The CDR3 covers 12 residues. V shed 5 bases and J shed 8 bases, with 9 bases lying between them. Looked up from germline, CDR1 is SGHTA and CDR2 is FQGNSA.

This clonotype was seen a few times. The rearrangement uses TRBV6-1 and TRBJ2-1, with TRBD2 matching over 14 bases. Trimming cost V 6 bases and J 2 bases; bases outside gene matches: 9. Germline V gene lookup returns CDR1 MNHNS and CDR2 SASEGT. CDR3 length: 18 amino acids. The CDR3 loop reads CASSPGTSGSGPYNEQFF. The CDR3 DNA follows: TGTGCCAGCAGCCCCGGGACTAGCGGGAGTGGGCCCTACAATGAGCAGTTCTTC.